These 20 T cell receptor beta chains share one sample of origin, sequenced in a study of blood T cells in healthy people across ages. Using a J-beta primer mix together with a sample-barcoded 5' primer, a second PCR was run for roughly 7 to 12 cycles. TCRdb reprocessed the 5' RACE reads with MiXCR, giving one entry per CDR3 protein. The table has about 1.8 million distinct CDR3 sequences, around half seen once. Sequenced: blood. The receptor set was obtained from a woman aged 40-49 years in good health.

This clonotype was counted between two and nine times. The chain joins TRBV6-5 to TRBJ1-4; maybe TRBD1 (6 bases). Trimming removed 4 bases at V and 2 bases at J, with 11 bases between. This CDR3 is 15 amino acids long. The V gene's germline CDR1 is MNHEY and CDR2 SVGAGI. The CDR3 DNA reads TGTGCCAGCAGTTCCCACAGGGCTACTAATGAAAAACTGTTTTTT. Protein: CASSSHRATNEKLFF.

V usage is TRBV7-2 and J usage is TRBJ2-3; no clear D gene. The CDR3 spans 13 residues. Germline loops: CDR1 SGHTA, CDR2 FQGNSA. V gave up 9 bases and J gave up 0 bases, with 10 bases separating them. CDR3 protein: CASLRFSTDTQYF. The DNA for the CDR3 is TGTGCCAGTCTAAGATTTAGCACAGATACGCAGTATTTT. The entire variable domain, with the rest obtained from reference TRBV7-2 and TRBJ2-3, is as follows: GAGVSQSPSNKVTEKGKDVELRCDPISGHTALYWYRQSLGQGLEFLIYFQGNSAPDKSGLPSDRFSAERTGGSVSTLTIQRTQQEDSAVYLCASLRFSTDTQYFGPGTRLTVL.

This chain joins TRBV11-2 and TRBJ1-1, with D perhaps TRBD1 (6 bases). CDR3 length: 18 residues. V was trimmed by 5 bases and J by 0 bases, leaving 22 bases between them. Germline V gives CDR1 SGHAT, CDR2 FQNNGV. CDR3 bases: TGTGCCAGCAGCCCCGGGGAGGACAGCCCTAACATGAACACTGAAGCTTTCTTT. This translates into CASSPGEDSPNMNTEAFF.

The rearrangement links TRBV2 to TRBJ2-2; a possible D gene is TRBD2 (6 bases). Trimming took off 8 bases at V and 5 bases at J, with 9 bases between the two ends. This CDR3 contains 12 residues. The V gene's germline CDR1 is SNHLY and CDR2 FYNNEI. CDR3 DNA: TGTGCCAGCGGCGGGATTACCGGGGAGCTGTTTTTT. Its protein is CASGGITGELFF.

The chain uses TRBV6-2 or TRBV6-3 and TRBJ2-3; D is uncertain. This CDR3 region has 13 residues. In germline, CDR1 is MNHEY, CDR2 SVGEGT. The V gene lost 6 bases and the J gene lost 4 bases, with 11 bases spanning the gap. The CDR3 is CASSYAVPDTQYF. Here the CDR3 DNA reads TGTGCCAGCAGCTACGCCGTTCCAGATACGCAGTATTTT.

This chain connects TRBV18 to TRBJ2-5; D remains unclear. From germline, CDR1 is KGHSH and CDR2 LQKENI. The CDR3 loop spans 13 amino acids. V dropped 5 bases and J dropped 1 base, with 8 bases sitting between them. CDR3 sequence: CASSTHTQETQYF. CDR3 sequence (DNA): TGTGCCAGCTCAACTCACACCCAAGAGACCCAGTACTTC.

The chain links TRBV5-1 to TRBJ2-5, with D unresolved. The germline gives CDR1 SGHRS, CDR2 YFSETQ. The CDR3 consists of 14 residues. V dropped 5 bases and J dropped 1 base, with 12 bases sitting between them. CDR3 DNA sequence: TGCGCCAGCAGGAGTAACGGTATCCAAGAGACCCAGTACTTC. Translation: CASRSNGIQETQYF.

The DNA of the CDR3 is TGCAGCGTTGCGGTAGGCGGGGGCACAGATACGCAGTATTTT. Its translation: CSVAVGGGTDTQYF. The chain joins TRBV29-1 to TRBJ2-3, with a possible D match to TRBD2 (6 bases). CDR1 and CDR2 from the germline V gene are SQVTM and ANQGSEA. The CDR3 runs to 14 residues. Trimming left V 4 bases short and J 1 base short, with 12 bases between.

The V gene is TRBV28, the J gene TRBJ2-5, with 9 bases matching TRBD1. The CDR3 loop spans 13 amino acids. Germline lookup yields CDR1 MDHEN and CDR2 SYDVKM. The trim removed 6 bases at V and 5 bases at J, leaving 4 bases unmatched. CDR3 nucleotide sequence: TGTGCCAGCAGGGGGACAGGGTGGGAGACCCAGTACTTC. Protein product: CASRGTGWETQYF.

The V call is TRBV7-6, the J call TRBJ2-1; 10 bases are a match to TRBD2. Per the germline V gene, CDR1 is SGHVS and CDR2 is FNYEAQ. V dropped 3 bases and J dropped 2; count of bases not matched to a gene: 4. CDR3 length: 16 residues. CDR3 in DNA: TGTGCCAGCAGCTTCGAGCTAGCGGGGGCCTACAATGAGCAGTTCTTC. It codes for CASSFELAGAYNEQFF.

The chain joins TRBV7-2 to TRBJ2-3, with D possibly matching TRBD1 (6 bases). This CDR3 is 17 amino acids long. V was cut by 0 bases and J by 1 base, with 14 bases left in between. Germline CDR1 is SGHTA and CDR2 is FQGNSA. CDR3 in DNA: TGTGCCAGCAGCTTAGCGAAGGACAGCCGACGCACAGATACGCAGTATTTT. Protein: CASSLAKDSRRTDTQYF.

V is TRBV27 and J is TRBJ2-7, with D possibly matching TRBD1 (6 bases). V was cut by 5 bases and J by 1 base, with 18 bases left in between. The V gene's germline CDR1 is MNHEY and CDR2 SMNVEV (reference sequence). The CDR3 has 16 residues. This CDR3 is CASSIAARGGSYEQYF. DNA of the CDR3: TGTGCCAGCAGTATCGCCGCCAGGGGTGGGTCCTACGAGCAGTACTTC.

CDR3 in amino acids: CASSPRPGQVKLYNEQFF. The CDR3 DNA is TGTGCCAGCAGCCCCCGTCCGGGACAGGTGAAGCTCTACAATGAGCAGTTCTTC. The chain carries TRBV6-1 and TRBJ2-1; 8 bases agree with TRBD1. Trimming cost V 6 bases and J 3 bases; bases outside gene matches: 16. Germline CDR1 and CDR2: MNHNS and SASEGT. The CDR3 runs to 18 residues.

This rearrangement joins TRBV27 to TRBJ1-1, with D tentatively TRBD1 (6 bases). The germline V gene has CDR1 MNHEY and CDR2 SMNVEV (reference sequence). The V end was cut by 8 bases, the J end by 5 bases, with 15 bases between. The CDR3 length is 13 residues. CDR3 sequence reads: CASLDRKETEAFF. In DNA form, the CDR3 reads TGTGCCAGCTTAGACAGGAAGGAGACTGAAGCTTTCTTT.

This clonotype has just one count. The gene calls are TRBV5-1 and TRBJ2-7; perhaps D is TRBD1 or TRBD2 (5 bases each). The CDR3 covers 16 residues. With 3 bases removed from V and 0 bases from J, the gap between germline ends came to 16 bases. Germline CDR1 and CDR2: SGHRS and YFSETQ. DNA for the CDR3: TGCGCCAGCAGCTGGGACCGGGACGTTGTCTCCTACGAGCAGTACTTC. Protein product: CASSWDRDVVSYEQYF.

The chain carries TRBV6-5 and TRBJ2-7; TRBD1 agrees at 8 bases. V lost 5 bases to trimming and J lost 4 bases; unmatched junction nucleotides: 10. The germline gives CDR1 MNHEY, CDR2 SVGAGI. The CDR3 contains 15 residues. In DNA form, the CDR3 reads TGTGCCAGCAGTCATGGGACAGGTGAAATGTACGAGCAGTACTTC. It yields the protein CASSHGTGEMYEQYF.

This rearrangement joins TRBV9 to TRBJ2-3; 8 bases are shared with TRBD2. Germline CDR1 and CDR2: SGDLS and YYNGEE. V was pared by 0 bases and J by 1 base, with 4 bases of the junction left unmatched. The CDR3 contains 16 residues. Here the CDR3 reads CASSVEDSGGTDTQYF. The CDR3 nucleotides read TGTGCCAGCAGCGTAGAGGATAGCGGGGGCACAGATACGCAGTATTTT.

This sequence joins TRBV20-1 and TRBJ2-5; D may be TRBD1 or TRBD2 (5 bases each). Germline assignment: CDR1 DFQATT and CDR2 SNEGSKA (reference sequence). The V gene lost 6 bases and the J gene lost 5 bases, with 16 bases spanning the gap. The CDR3 extends over 13 amino acids. The CDR3 protein is CSAAIIEGETQYF. The CDR3 DNA reads TGCAGTGCCGCGATCATAGAGGGGGAGACCCAGTACTTC.

There are a few counts of this clonotype. The CDR3 reads CASNLPGQGINEQFF. The CDR3 region has the DNA TGTGCCAGCAACCTCCCGGGACAGGGCATCAATGAGCAGTTCTTC. The chain employs TRBV7-9 and TRBJ2-1, with 9 positions matching TRBD1. Trimming took 7 bases from V and 6 from J; bases not matched to a gene: 10. This CDR3 is built from 15 residues. Germline V gene sequence: CDR1 SEHNR, CDR2 FQNEAQ (reference sequence).

CDR3 amino acids: CASSSPRLERERYEQYF. CDR3 nucleotide sequence: TGTGCCAGCAGCTCCCCGCGGTTAGAAAGGGAACGCTACGAGCAGTACTTC. The rearrangement links TRBV11-2 to TRBJ2-7, with D unclear. Trimming removed 4 bases at V and 3 bases at J, with 22 bases between. The germline CDR1 and CDR2 sequences are SGHAT and FQNNGV. CDR3 length: 17 residues. The variable domain in full, with the rest retrieved from reference TRBV11-2 and TRBJ2-7, is EAGVAQSPRYKIIEKRQSVAFWCNPISGHATLYWYQQILGQGPKLLIQFQNNGVVDDSQLPKDRFSAERLKGVDSTLKIQPAKLEDSAVYLCASSSPRLERERYEQYFGPGTRLTVT.